This TCR beta chain was profiled in a study of control samples from healthy donors and cancer patients. The germline V gene encodes CDR1 DFQATT and CDR2 SNEGSKA (reference sequence). The CDR3 spans 11 residues. V shed 4 bases and J 3 bases; nucleotides not matched to a gene: 0. Some clones are missing from TCRdb's copy, which holds only in-frame ones; the method was immunoSEQ multiplex PCR. Among around 130,000 clones, approximately 94% were seen once, and the ten largest hold less than 4%. The sample comprised blood. The J gene is TRBJ2-7, the V gene TRBV20-1; TRBD1 matches 7 bases. This receptor was taken from a man under 40 in good health. The CDR3 sequence: CSATGGYEQYF. The CDR3 DNA sequence: TGCAGTGCTACAGGGGGCTACGAGCAGTACTTC.